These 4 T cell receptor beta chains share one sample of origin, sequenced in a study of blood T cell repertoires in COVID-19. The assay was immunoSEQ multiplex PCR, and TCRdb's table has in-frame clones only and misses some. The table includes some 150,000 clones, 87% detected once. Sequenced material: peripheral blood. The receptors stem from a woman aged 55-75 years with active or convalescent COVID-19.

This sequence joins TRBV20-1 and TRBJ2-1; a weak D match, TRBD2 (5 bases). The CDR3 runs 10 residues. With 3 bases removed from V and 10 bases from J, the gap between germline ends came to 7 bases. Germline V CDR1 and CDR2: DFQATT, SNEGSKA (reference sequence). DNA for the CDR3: TGCAGTGCTAGTAGCGAGGAGCAGTTCTTC. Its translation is CSASSEEQFF.

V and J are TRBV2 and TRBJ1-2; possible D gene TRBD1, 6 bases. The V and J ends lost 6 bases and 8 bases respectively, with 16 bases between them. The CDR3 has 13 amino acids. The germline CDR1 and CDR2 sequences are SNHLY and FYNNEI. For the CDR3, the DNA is TGTGCCAGCAGGGGGGCGAGGGTAGACGGCTACACCTTC. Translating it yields CASRGARVDGYTF.

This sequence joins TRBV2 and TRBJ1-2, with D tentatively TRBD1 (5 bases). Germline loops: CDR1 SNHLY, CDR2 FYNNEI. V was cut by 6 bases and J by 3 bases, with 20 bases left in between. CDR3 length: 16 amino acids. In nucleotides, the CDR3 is TGTGCCAGCAGCAGTGAAACGTCCTCAGGGCACTATGGCTACACCTTC. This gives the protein CASSSETSSGHYGYTF.

As DNA, the CDR3 is TGCGCCAGCAGAGGGGGCACAGCTGGGGCCAACGTCCTGACTTTC. The encoded protein is CASRGGTAGANVLTF. The genes are TRBV5-1 and TRBJ2-6; TRBD1 matches 7 bases. The germline V gene encodes CDR1 SGHRS and CDR2 YFSETQ. V trimming: 5 bases; J trimming: 2 bases; junction bases outside the gene matches: 4. This CDR3 comprises 15 residues.